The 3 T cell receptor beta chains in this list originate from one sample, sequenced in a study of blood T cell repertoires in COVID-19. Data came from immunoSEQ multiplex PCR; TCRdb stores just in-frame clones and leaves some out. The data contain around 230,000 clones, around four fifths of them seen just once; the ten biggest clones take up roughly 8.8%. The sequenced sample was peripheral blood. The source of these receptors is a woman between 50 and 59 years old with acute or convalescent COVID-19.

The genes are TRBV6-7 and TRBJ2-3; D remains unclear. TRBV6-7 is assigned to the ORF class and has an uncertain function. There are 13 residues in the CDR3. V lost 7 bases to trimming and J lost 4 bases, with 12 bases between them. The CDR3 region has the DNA TGTGCCAGCATCCTCTTTTATCCAGATACGCAGTATTTT. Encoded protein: CASILFYPDTQYF.

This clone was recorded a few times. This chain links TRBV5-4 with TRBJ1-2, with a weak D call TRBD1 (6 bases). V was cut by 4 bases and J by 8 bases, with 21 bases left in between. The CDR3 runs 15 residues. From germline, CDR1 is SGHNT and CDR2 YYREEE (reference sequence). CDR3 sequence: CASSPNGGGAWGYTF. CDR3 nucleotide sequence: TGTGCCAGCAGCCCCAATGGGGGGGGCGCTTGGGGCTACACCTTC.

CDR3 region: CASSLDAGGLSYEQYF. The CDR3 nucleotides are TGTGCCAGCAGCTTAGATGCGGGGGGGCTCTCCTACGAGCAGTACTTC. The gene calls are TRBV7-2 and TRBJ2-7; 9 bases are a match to TRBD2. The CDR3 is 16 residues long. Per germline, CDR1 SGHTA and CDR2 FQGNSA. V lost 1 base and J lost 0; bases outside the gene matches: 4. Variable domain in full (rest from reference TRBV7-2 and TRBJ2-7): GAGVSQSPSNKVTEKGKDVELRCDPISGHTALYWYRQSLGQGLEFLIYFQGNSAPDKSGLPSDRFSAERTGGSVSTLTIQRTQQEDSAVYLCASSLDAGGLSYEQYFGPGTRLTVT.